What follows are 26 T cell receptor beta chains derived from one specimen sequenced in a study of blood T cell repertoires in COVID-19. The data were produced by immunoSEQ multiplex PCR, yet TCRdb's version contains in-frame clones alone and is incomplete. This sample yields a few hundred thousand clones, of which approximately 87% are seen a single time; about 9.4% belongs to the top ten. The sequencing sample was made of PBMCs or T cells enriched from blood (not recorded which). These receptors all stem from a woman aged 45-60 years who had recovered from COVID-19.

This chain links TRBV2 with TRBJ2-5; unclear D gene. Germline CDR1 SNHLY, CDR2 FYNNEI. This CDR3 has 12 residues. Trimming removed 7 bases at V and 5 bases at J, with 11 bases between. The CDR3 protein is CASIIRFETQYF. The CDR3 DNA is TGTGCCAGCATTATCCGGTTTGAGACCCAGTACTTC.

The chain is built from TRBV27 and TRBJ1-1; D gene unclear. CDR1 MNHEY and CDR2 SMNVEV come from the germline V gene (reference sequence). CDR3 length: 16 amino acids. V was trimmed by 2 bases and J by 1 base, leaving 14 bases between them. The CDR3 nucleotides read TGTGCCAGCAGTTTAACCTACCCCGGTAGGAACACTGAAGCTTTCTTT. Its translation is CASSLTYPGRNTEAFF.

J is TRBJ2-1 and V is TRBV6-2 or TRBV6-3; 11 nucleotides align to TRBD2. CDR3 size: 16 residues. Germline V CDR1 and CDR2: MNHEY, SVGEGT. V lost 4 bases, J lost 4 bases, and 6 bases stayed unmatched. This CDR3 reads CASSFTSGGSYNEQFF. CDR3 in DNA: TGTGCCAGCAGTTTTACTAGCGGGGGATCTTACAATGAGCAGTTCTTC.

The chain links TRBV29-1 to TRBJ1-1, with D possibly TRBD1 on 5 matching bases. V lost 4 bases, J lost 4 bases, and 13 bases lay in between. CDR3 size: 13 residues. Germline CDR1 is SQVTM and CDR2 is ANQGSEA. CDR3 sequence (DNA): TGCAGCGTTGCCCCTGGCAGGGCCACTGAAGCTTTCTTT. As protein: CSVAPGRATEAFF.

The rearrangement links TRBV27 to TRBJ2-7; 7 bases agree with TRBD2. The trim removed 7 bases at V and 0 bases at J, leaving 9 bases unmatched. Germline CDR1 and CDR2: MNHEY and SMNVEV (reference sequence). The CDR3 extends over 15 amino acids. The CDR3: CASKSGAPSSYEQYF. DNA for the CDR3: TGTGCCAGCAAGAGCGGGGCACCCAGCTCCTACGAGCAGTACTTC.

This chain uses TRBV11-2 with TRBJ1-3; no reliable D call. The V end was cut by 5 bases, the J end by 4 bases, with 18 bases between. The CDR3 length is 16 residues. Germline assignment: CDR1 SGHAT and CDR2 FQNNGV. CDR3 residues: CASSPYSLGLGNTIYF. The CDR3 coding sequence is TGTGCCAGCAGCCCGTACTCTCTGGGCCTAGGAAACACCATATATTTT.

The rearrangement uses TRBV9 and TRBJ1-4; a possible D gene is TRBD1 (6 bases). The germline gives CDR1 SGDLS, CDR2 YYNGEE. The CDR3 has 14 amino acids. Trimming cost V 4 bases and J 8 bases, with 15 bases left between them. This chain's CDR3 is CASSNGGVGEKLFF. The CDR3 DNA sequence: TGTGCCAGCAGCAATGGGGGCGTTGGAGAAAAACTGTTTTTT.

About this clone itself: Other DNA sequences from this sample encode an identical CDR3 as well. The chain couples TRBV29-1 to TRBJ1-5; TRBD1 matches 10 bases. Germline V gene sequence: CDR1 SQVTM, CDR2 ANQGSEA. The CDR3 is made up of 13 amino acids. J gave up 2 bases and V 6 bases, and 1 base lay outside the gene matches. The CDR3 DNA reads TGCAGCGTGGGGACAGGGGGCAATCAGCCCCAGCATTTT. Its translation: CSVGTGGNQPQHF.

This clone has more than one count but fewer than ten. V gene TRBV3-1 (or the pseudogene TRBV3-2) combines with J gene TRBJ1-6; D uncertain. The CDR3 has 13 residues. Germline lookup yields CDR1 LGHDT and CDR2 YNNKEL (reference sequence). V lost 0 bases and J 10 bases, leaving 7 bases between the germline ends. The CDR3: CASSQETRSPLHF. In DNA, the CDR3 is TGTGCCAGCAGCCAAGAAACTAGATCACCCCTCCACTTT.

V usage is TRBV6-5 and J usage is TRBJ2-7, with D maybe TRBD1 (5 bases). V was shortened by 6 bases and J by 4 bases, with 10 bases between the two germline ends. CDR3 length: 12 residues. CDR1 MNHEY and CDR2 SVGAGI come from the germline V gene. The CDR3 DNA reads TGTGCCAGCAGACAGGACCGTTACGAGCAGTACTTC. Translating gives CASRQDRYEQYF.

The CDR3 here is CASSFSGGVGGTDTQYF. The CDR3, as DNA: TGTGCCAGCAGTTTTAGCGGGGGGGTGGGAGGCACAGATACGCAGTATTTT. J is TRBJ2-3 and V is TRBV28; 11 nucleotides line up with TRBD2. The CDR3 runs 17 residues. Germline lookup yields CDR1 MDHEN and CDR2 SYDVKM. V dropped 3 bases and J dropped 1; count of bases not matched to a gene: 6.

The chain couples TRBV2 to TRBJ2-1, with D uncertain. This CDR3 spans 15 amino acids. Trimming removed 4 bases from V and 2 bases from J, with 12 bases in between. CDR1 is SNHLY, CDR2 FYNNEI, per germline. In DNA form, the CDR3 reads TGTGCCAGCAGTGGGTATGGGCCTCCCTACAATGAGCAGTTCTTC. It is translated as CASSGYGPPYNEQFF.

This clone has only a few counts. The V gene is TRBV4-1, the J gene TRBJ1-4, with 8 positions matching TRBD1. Trimming took 8 bases from V and 5 from J; bases not matched to a gene: 7. Per the germline V gene, CDR1 is MGHRA and CDR2 is YSYEKL. This CDR3 is built from 14 residues. CDR3 sequence: CASGPGQVNEKLFF. Here the CDR3 DNA reads TGCGCCAGCGGGCCGGGACAGGTAAATGAAAAACTGTTTTTT.

A few counts support this clone. The chain links TRBV2 to TRBJ2-5; a possible D gene is TRBD2 (6 bases). V was trimmed by 9 bases and J by 2 bases, leaving 19 bases between them. CDR3 size: 15 residues. In germline, CDR1 is SNHLY, CDR2 FYNNEI. CDR3 nucleotide sequence: TGTGCCAGTACAAAATCATGGGGACTTCAAGAGACCCAGTACTTC. As protein: CASTKSWGLQETQYF.

V gene TRBV6-1 combines with J gene TRBJ2-7, with TRBD1 as a possible D gene (6 bases). V lost 1 base and J 2 bases, leaving 12 bases between the germline ends. This CDR3 spans 15 amino acids. Germline assignment: CDR1 MNHNS and CDR2 SASEGT. CDR3 sequence: CASSEDGQTTYEQYF. CDR3 nucleotides: TGTGCCAGCAGTGAAGACGGACAGACCACCTACGAGCAGTACTTC.

This clone showed up just once. This chain uses TRBV19 with TRBJ1-6, with 7 nucleotides matching TRBD1. CDR1 and CDR2 from the germline V gene are LNHDA and SQIVND (reference sequence). The CDR3 has 14 amino acids. The V segment lost 5 bases and the J segment 5 bases; nucleotides outside the gene matches: 3. CDR3 nucleotides: TGTGCCAGTAGTCGACAGGGAGATAATTCACCCCTCCACTTT. Amino acids: CASSRQGDNSPLHF.

In nucleotides, the CDR3 is TGCGCCAGCAGCTCAGGGGTAATGGGGGGCTACACCTTC. Protein sequence: CASSSGVMGGYTF. The chain employs TRBV5-1 and TRBJ1-2; tentatively, D is TRBD1 (6 bases). Germline V gene sequence: CDR1 SGHRS, CDR2 YFSETQ. The CDR3 spans 13 residues. V lost 3 bases and J 8 bases, leaving 14 bases between the germline ends.

The V call is TRBV6-4, the J call TRBJ2-3; 8 nucleotides agree with TRBD2. The CDR3 contains 13 residues. CDR1 and CDR2 from the germline V gene are MRHNA and SNTAGT. V trimming: 9 bases; J trimming: 4 bases; junction bases outside the gene matches: 6. The CDR3: CARGLVGADTQYF. CDR3 in DNA: TGTGCCAGGGGACTAGTGGGGGCAGATACGCAGTATTTT.

The chain has TRBV15 and TRBJ2-6; D is possibly TRBD2 (5 bases). Trimming pared 5 bases from V and 0 bases from J, leaving 5 bases between. The germline V gene has CDR1 LNHNV and CDR2 YYDKDF (reference sequence). The CDR3 totals 14 residues. CDR3 sequence reads: CATSGLSGANVLTF. CDR3 DNA: TGTGCCACCAGCGGACTCTCTGGGGCCAACGTCCTGACTTTC.

The J gene is TRBJ2-7, the V gene TRBV19; unclear D gene. Germline CDR1 is LNHDA and CDR2 is SQIVND (reference sequence). The CDR3 is 13 amino acids. Trimming pared 1 base from V and 2 bases from J, leaving 6 bases between. The CDR3, as DNA: TGTGCCAGTAGTATAGGGAGAACCTACGAGCAGTACTTC. Translation gives CASSIGRTYEQYF.

This chain links TRBV19 with TRBJ1-1; D gene unclear. CDR3 length: 13 amino acids. CDR1 and CDR2 (germline): LNHDA, SQIVND (reference sequence). V lost 6 bases to trimming and J lost 5 bases, with 13 bases between them. The CDR3 DNA sequence: TGTGCCAGTAGCCTAAATTGGAGGACTGAAGCTTTCTTT. Its translation: CASSLNWRTEAFF.

This rearrangement joins TRBV6-5 to TRBJ1-1, with TRBD1 identical over 7 bases. The CDR3 runs to 13 residues. The V segment lost 8 bases and the J segment 1 base; nucleotides outside the gene matches: 4. Per germline, CDR1 MNHEY and CDR2 SVGAGI. The CDR3 DNA is TGTGCCAGCTACGACAGGGCGAACACTGAAGCTTTCTTT. It yields the protein CASYDRANTEAFF.

The V gene is TRBV9, the J gene TRBJ1-4; no clear D. Trimming removed 0 bases at V and 1 base at J, with 7 bases between. Germline lookup yields CDR1 SGDLS and CDR2 YYNGEE. This CDR3 spans 15 amino acids. Here the CDR3 reads CASSVGTVTNEKLFF. CDR3 coding DNA: TGTGCCAGCAGCGTAGGTACAGTAACTAATGAAAAACTGTTTTTT. Full variable domain (remainder filled in from reference TRBV9 and TRBJ1-4): DSGVTQTPKHLITATGQRVTLRCSPRSGDLSVYWYQQSLDQGLQFLIQYYNGEERAKGNILERFSAQQFPDLHSELNLSSLELGDSALYFCASSVGTVTNEKLFFGSGTQLSVL.

CDR3 protein: CASSSTQGVEQYF. The CDR3 DNA reads TGTGCCAGCAGTAGTACACAGGGCGTCGAGCAGTACTTC. This chain uses TRBV6-5 with TRBJ2-7; the D gene is possibly TRBD1 (6 bases). V was trimmed by 5 bases and J by 6 bases, leaving 14 bases between them. This CDR3 is built from 13 residues. Germline-derived CDR1 and CDR2 are MNHEY and SVGAGI.

The V call is TRBV5-1, the J call TRBJ2-7; 13 positions agree with TRBD2. Germline trimming cut 4 bases from V and 3 bases from J; bases unmatched to any gene: 4. Germline V CDR1 and CDR2: SGHRS, YFSETQ. The CDR3 consists of 15 residues. The CDR3 sequence: CASSVGTSGNYEQYF. The CDR3 bases are TGCGCCAGCAGCGTAGGGACTAGCGGGAACTACGAGCAGTACTTC.

The rearrangement uses TRBV24-1 and TRBJ1-2, with TRBD1 as a possible D gene (6 bases). From germline, CDR1 is KGHDR and CDR2 SFDVKD. Trimming stripped 4 bases from V and 1 base from J, with 24 bases between. The CDR3 totals 19 residues. DNA of the CDR3: TGTGCCACCAGTGAAGGCAGGGGATTCTTATCTCTGTATAACTATGGCTACACCTTC. It is translated as CATSEGRGFLSLYNYGYTF.